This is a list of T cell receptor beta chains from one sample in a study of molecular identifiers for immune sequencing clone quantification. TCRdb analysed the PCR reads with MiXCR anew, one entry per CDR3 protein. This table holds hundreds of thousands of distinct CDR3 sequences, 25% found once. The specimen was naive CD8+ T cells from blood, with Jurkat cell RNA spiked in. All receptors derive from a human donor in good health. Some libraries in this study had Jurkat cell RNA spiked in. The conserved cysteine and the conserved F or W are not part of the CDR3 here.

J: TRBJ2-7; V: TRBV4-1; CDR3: ASSQEGQGAAYEQY
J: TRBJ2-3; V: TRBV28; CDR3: ASSPLWSSGVSTDTQY
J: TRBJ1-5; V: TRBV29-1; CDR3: SVPTGANQPQH
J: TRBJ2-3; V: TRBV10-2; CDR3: ASSGSSGPTDTQY
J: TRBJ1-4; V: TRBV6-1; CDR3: ASSEAVVTERGEKLF
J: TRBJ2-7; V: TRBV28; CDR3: ASRIPGHLY
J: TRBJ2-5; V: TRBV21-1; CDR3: ASSKGGRRGNQETQY
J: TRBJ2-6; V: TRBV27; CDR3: ASWAPLSGANVLT
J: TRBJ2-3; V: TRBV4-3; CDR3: ASSPVPGGGNTQY
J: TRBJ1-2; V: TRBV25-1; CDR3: ATEGQGIGYT
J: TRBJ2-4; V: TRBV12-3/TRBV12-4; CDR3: ASSPGLAGPPTEKNIQY